This T cell receptor beta chain was retrieved from a study of blood T cell repertoires in COVID-19. Study-level background: The United States, Italy and Spain were the sources of the acute and convalescent COVID-19 samples. T cells, B-cell-depleted T cells, or PBMCs supplied cDNA or gDNA.

Germline CDR1 SGHNT, CDR2 YYREEE (reference sequence). This CDR3 is 15 amino acids long. The ends were cut back, 1 base at V and 5 bases at J, with 12 bases in the middle. In the authors' methods: Nucleated cell counts were estimated from reference gene primer amplification. The table came from immunoSEQ multiplex PCR; TCRdb's copy has only in-frame clones and leaves some out. That table furnishes V, J and clone size, whereas the DNA furnished D and trimming. The table includes 15,000 to 20,000 clones, approximately 89% detected once. Sequencing was performed on peripheral blood. The source of this sequence is a human donor in a cohort sampled during active COVID-19. V and J are TRBV5-4 and TRBJ2-2; perhaps TRBD2 as D (5 bases). In DNA, the CDR3 is TGTGCCAGCAGCTTGTCAGAGCGGACTACCGGGGAGCTGTTTTTT. Amino acid sequence: CASSLSERTTGELFF.